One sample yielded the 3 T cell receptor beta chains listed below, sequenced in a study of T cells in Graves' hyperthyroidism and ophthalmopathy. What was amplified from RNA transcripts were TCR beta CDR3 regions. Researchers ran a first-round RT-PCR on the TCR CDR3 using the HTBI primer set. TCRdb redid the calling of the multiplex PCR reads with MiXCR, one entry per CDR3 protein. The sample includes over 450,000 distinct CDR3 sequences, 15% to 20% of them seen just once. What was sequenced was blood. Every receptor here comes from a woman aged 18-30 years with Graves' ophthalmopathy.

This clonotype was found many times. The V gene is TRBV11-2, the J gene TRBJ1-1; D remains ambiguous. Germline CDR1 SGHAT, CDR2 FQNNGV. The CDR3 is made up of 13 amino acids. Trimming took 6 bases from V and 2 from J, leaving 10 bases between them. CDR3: CASSTQTNTEAFF. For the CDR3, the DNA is TGTGCCAGCAGTACCCAGACTAACACTGAAGCTTTCTTT.

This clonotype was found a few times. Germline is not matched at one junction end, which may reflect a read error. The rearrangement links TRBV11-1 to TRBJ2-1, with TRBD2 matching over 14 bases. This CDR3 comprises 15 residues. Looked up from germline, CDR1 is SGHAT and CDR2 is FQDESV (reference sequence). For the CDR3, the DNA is TGTACCAGCAGCCTGGGACTAGCGGGGGCCCATTGGCAGTTCTTC. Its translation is CTSSLGLAGAHWQFF.

CDR3 nucleotide sequence: TGCGCCAGCAGCCAAGACGGACAGGGCTACGAGCAGTACTTC. Amino acid sequence: CASSQDGQGYEQYF. The chain joins TRBV4-1 to TRBJ2-7, with 8 bases aligning to TRBD1. The ends lost 0 bases at V and 3 bases at J; junction bases unmatched: 1. This CDR3 has 14 amino acids. Germline CDR1 is MGHRA and CDR2 is YSYEKL.